The T cell receptor (beta chain) under discussion was sequenced for a study of response to subunit inactivated influenza vaccine. The V gene's germline CDR1 is SGHRS and CDR2 YFSETQ. The CDR3 totals 14 residues. With 0 bases clipped from V and 6 bases from J, the junction kept 3 bases outside the gene matches. Whole-study findings and limits: Authors suggested few new T cells are recruited by each seasonal influenza vaccination.

TCRdb called the RT-PCR reads again in MiXCR, with one record for every CDR3 protein. The sample yields just over 300,000 distinct CDR3 sequences, 20% to 25% seen once. As concerns this clonotype: Its antigen is not identified.

This rearrangement joins TRBV5-1 to TRBJ2-3; 8 bases line up with TRBD2. The sequence derives from a man between 50 and 75 years old who received an inactivated influenza vaccine. Sequences were derived from PBMCs from blood, sampled less than 22 months after vaccination. The CDR3: CASSLASSGDTQYF. CDR3 nucleotides: TGCGCCAGCAGCTTGGCATCTAGCGGGGATACGCAGTATTTT.